The 20 T cell receptor beta chains listed next were all sequenced from one sample in a study of T-cell reconstitution after alpha-beta-depleted transplantation in children. Preparing the TCRbeta library involved the use of unique molecular identifiers. TCRdb fed the PCR reads into MiXCR, producing one record per CDR3 protein. Altogether almost 500,000 distinct CDR3 sequences are present, about 11% being singletons, with the ten largest covering roughly 2.1%. Sequencing was performed on PBMCs, taken before TCRalphabeta/CD19-depleted stem cell transplant. These receptors came from a child aged 2-15 years with inherited bone marrow failure, due to receive a stem cell transplant.

A few counts support this clonotype. J is TRBJ2-5 and V is TRBV19; D perhaps matches TRBD2 (5 bases). Trimming stripped 1 base from V and 5 bases from J, with 8 bases between. The CDR3 sequence is 13 residues long. Germline V gene lookup returns CDR1 LNHDA and CDR2 SQIVND (reference sequence). Here the CDR3 reads CASSIVRAETQYF. In nucleotides, the CDR3 is TGTGCCAGTAGTATAGTGAGGGCGGAGACCCAGTACTTC.

This clonotype was detected ten times or more. The chain couples TRBV7-2 to TRBJ2-2, with TRBD2 matching over 14 bases. Germline V gives CDR1 SGHTA, CDR2 FQGNSA. V dropped 5 bases and J dropped 4; count of bases not matched to a gene: 6. This CDR3 is built from 17 residues. CDR3 nucleotide sequence: TGTGCCAGCAGCCTCGGGACTAGCGGGAGTGCCACCGGGGAGCTGTTTTTT. Translation gives CASSLGTSGSATGELFF. Complete variable domain (other parts from reference TRBV7-2 and TRBJ2-2): GAGVSQSPSNKVTEKGKDVELRCDPISGHTALYWYRQSLGQGLEFLIYFQGNSAPDKSGLPSDRFSAERTGGSVSTLTIQRTQQEDSAVYLCASSLGTSGSATGELFFGEGSRLTVL.

This clonotype was counted ten times or more. The genes are TRBV20-1 and TRBJ2-7; 7 bases agree with TRBD1. Germline CDR1 reads DFQATT; CDR2 reads SNEGSKA (reference sequence). V dropped 4 bases and J dropped 7; count of bases not matched to a gene: 4. This CDR3 is built from 11 residues. The CDR3 DNA reads TGCAGTGCTACACAGGGGAGAGAGCAGTACTTC. Its translation is CSATQGREQYF.

This clonotype occurred many times. This chain joins TRBV28 and TRBJ2-3; 8 bases line up with TRBD2. The CDR3 is 14 residues long. The V gene end was trimmed by 10 bases and the J gene end by 3 bases; junction bases not matched to a gene: 9. Germline V lookup: CDR1 MDHEN, CDR2 SYDVKM. In DNA form, the CDR3 reads TGTGCCACCCAATTAGCGGGATCTACAGATACGCAGTATTTT. Its protein is CATQLAGSTDTQYF.

This clonotype was counted at least ten times. This chain connects TRBV6-2 or TRBV6-3 to TRBJ1-2; TRBD1 is a possible D gene (6 bases). Germline V gives CDR1 MNHEY, CDR2 SVGEGT. The germline V and J ends were trimmed by 7 bases and 2 bases, with 11 bases remaining between them. CDR3 size: 13 residues. The CDR3 DNA reads as TGTGCCAGCATGGGGGGCGCGAACTATGGCTACACCTTC. Translation gives CASMGGANYGYTF.

This clonotype was detected many times. J is TRBJ2-1 and V is TRBV5-1; 8 bases are a match to TRBD2. There are 14 residues in the CDR3. The trim removed 4 bases at V and 2 bases at J, leaving 2 bases unmatched. The germline gives CDR1 SGHRS, CDR2 YFSETQ. Written as DNA, the CDR3 is TGCGCCAGCAGCGGTAGCGGGGCCTACAATGAGCAGTTCTTC. Translated: CASSGSGAYNEQFF. Drawing the rest from reference TRBV5-1 and TRBJ2-1, the complete variable domain is KAGVTQTPRYLIKTRGQQVTLSCSPISGHRSVSWYQQTPGQGLQFLFEYFSETQRNKGNFPGRFSGRQFSNSRSEMNVSTLELGDSALYLCASSGSGAYNEQFFGPGTRLTVL.

Regarding this clonotype: One junction end disagrees with the germline gene, perhaps due to a read error. The chain couples TRBV20-1 to TRBJ2-7; D gene ambiguous. In germline, CDR1 is DFQATT, CDR2 SNEGSKA (reference sequence). There are 16 residues in the CDR3. The CDR3 region has the DNA TGCTGTGCTAGAGATCAGCATGAAGTCTGGATGGACGAGCAGTACTTC. It codes for CCARDQHEVWMDEQYF.

This clonotype has only a few counts. The chain combines TRBV5-1 with TRBJ2-3; D call uncertain. CDR1 is SGHRS, CDR2 YFSETQ, per germline. Deletions cut 1 base from V and 2 bases from J, with 5 bases between. The CDR3 has 13 amino acids. The CDR3 is CASSLTATDTQYF. The CDR3 DNA reads as TGCGCCAGCAGCTTGACAGCCACAGATACGCAGTATTTT.

At least ten counts were recorded for this clonotype. The chain employs TRBV4-3 and TRBJ2-7; D might be TRBD2 (5 bases). Germline V gene lookup returns CDR1 LGHNA and CDR2 YSLEER. The CDR3 extends over 16 amino acids. With 0 bases removed from V and 0 bases from J, the gap between germline ends came to 12 bases. The CDR3 DNA reads TGCGCCAGCAGCCAAGATCTGGTAGCGCGCTCCTACGAGCAGTACTTC. It codes for CASSQDLVARSYEQYF.

V gene TRBV20-1 combines with J gene TRBJ2-7; weak D call: TRBD2 (5 bases). Trimming shortened V by 5 bases and J by 3 bases, and 17 bases separated the two germline ends. The CDR3 extends over 14 amino acids. Germline CDR1 and CDR2: DFQATT and SNEGSKA (reference sequence). CDR3 amino acids: CSAPSDYSGYEQYF. CDR3 nucleotide sequence: TGCAGTGCTCCCTCAGACTACTCTGGCTACGAGCAGTACTTC.

This clonotype has a handful of counts. The rearrangement joins TRBV6-5 to TRBJ2-7; D ambiguous. The V gene lost 2 bases and the J gene lost 3 bases, with 8 bases spanning the gap. The CDR3 totals 13 residues. Germline lookup yields CDR1 MNHEY and CDR2 SVGAGI. The CDR3 loop reads CASSYESHYEQYF. The CDR3 coding sequence is TGTGCCAGCAGTTACGAAAGCCACTACGAGCAGTACTTC.

This clonotype was recorded at least ten times. The rearrangement joins TRBV27 to TRBJ1-2; D remains ambiguous. The CDR3 length is 12 residues. With 4 bases removed from V and 5 bases from J, the gap between germline ends came to 8 bases. Germline CDR1 and CDR2: MNHEY and SMNVEV (reference sequence). CDR3 nucleotides: TGTGCCAGCAGTTCCGGACTTTATGGCTACACCTTC. It is translated as CASSSGLYGYTF.

The gene calls are TRBV6-5 and TRBJ1-2, with a tentative D call TRBD1 (6 bases). The V end was cut by 4 bases, the J end by 7 bases, with 28 bases between. The CDR3 is 18 amino acids. Germline-derived CDR1 and CDR2 are MNHEY and SVGAGI. CDR3 loop: CASSFGGPWVYRVTGYTF. The DNA of the CDR3 is TGTGCCAGCAGTTTTGGGGGCCCTTGGGTGTACAGGGTTACTGGCTACACCTTC.

This clonotype was observed a few times. The chain combines TRBV29-1 with TRBJ2-2; TRBD1 is a possible D gene (6 bases). The CDR3 length is 14 residues. CDR1 is SQVTM, CDR2 ANQGSEA, per germline. V shed 4 bases and J shed 3 bases, with 12 bases lying between them. The CDR3 bases are TGCAGCGTTGGAGTGACAGGATACACCGGGGAGCTGTTTTTT. This sequence encodes CSVGVTGYTGELFF.

This clonotype has just one count. A much larger clonotype is one base distant, so this may be a read error. V gene TRBV7-2 combines with J gene TRBJ1-5; perhaps TRBD1 as D (5 bases). CDR1 is SGHTA, CDR2 FQGNSA, per germline. The CDR3 has 14 residues. The CDR3 DNA follows: TGTGCCAGAAGCTTACGGGGCGAAACGCAGCCCCAGCATTTT. Amino acid sequence: CARSLRGETQPQHF.

This clonotype has ten or more counts. V is TRBV7-2 and J is TRBJ1-1; D possibly corresponds to TRBD1 (6 bases). The length of the CDR3 is 15 residues. Trimming left V 5 bases short and J 5 bases short, with 18 bases between. Germline CDR1 SGHTA, CDR2 FQGNSA. CDR3 DNA: TGTGCCAGCAGCCCCGGGGGGGGGCGCAGGACTGAAGCTTTCTTT. Translated, it gives CASSPGGGRRTEAFF.

This clonotype has ten or more counts. The rearrangement uses TRBV5-1 and TRBJ2-2, with 13 bases fitting TRBD2. Trimming removed 4 bases from V and 5 bases from J; junction bases left unmatched: 5. The CDR3 runs 16 residues. Germline V gives CDR1 SGHRS, CDR2 YFSETQ. DNA for the CDR3: TGCGCCAGCAGCCTGGGACTAGCGGGATATACCGGGGAGCTGTTTTTT. It is translated as CASSLGLAGYTGELFF.

A few counts support this clonotype. The V and J genes are TRBV18 and TRBJ2-1, with 8 bases lining up with TRBD2. This CDR3 comprises 19 residues. Unmatched junction bases numbered 16, after V lost 6 bases and J lost 0 bases. CDR1 and CDR2 from the germline V gene are KGHSH and LQKENI. The CDR3, as DNA: TGTGCCAGCTCCCCTTACCCGGTAGCGGGGCTGATCTCCTACAATGAGCAGTTCTTC. As protein: CASSPYPVAGLISYNEQFF.

The V and J genes are TRBV6-2 or TRBV6-3 and TRBJ2-1; possible D gene TRBD2, 6 bases. CDR1 is MNHEY, CDR2 SVGEGT, per germline. The CDR3 runs to 13 residues. V dropped 7 bases and J dropped 4 bases, with 11 bases sitting between them. The CDR3 is CASTGSGYNEQFF. The CDR3 DNA reads as TGTGCCAGCACCGGGAGCGGGTACAATGAGCAGTTCTTC.

There are many counts of this clonotype. The J gene is TRBJ1-2, the V gene TRBV2; D is perhaps TRBD1 (5 bases). Trimming stripped 5 bases from V and 8 bases from J, with 15 bases between. The CDR3 is 13 amino acids. Germline V lookup: CDR1 SNHLY, CDR2 FYNNEI. CDR3 nucleotides: TGTGCCAGCAGTTCAGGGCGCATCGGCGGCTACACCTTC. Its protein product is CASSSGRIGGYTF.